The entry below gives a single T cell receptor (beta chain) sequence along with its context. Its target is unknown. Germline V lookup: CDR1 LNHNV, CDR2 YYDKDF (reference sequence). CDR3 length equals 14 residues. V was clipped by 5 bases and J by 0 bases, with 10 bases between them. The PCR had 60 Vbeta and 13 Jbeta primers. TCRdb's table, derived via immunoSEQ multiplex PCR, lists solely in-frame clones and lacks some. Its table records 100,000 to 150,000 clones. This specimen comes from a study of cytomegalovirus exposure and HLA in healthy donors. Study findings and constraints: The authors enumerated some 160 TCR beta chains as linked to cytomegalovirus. Common viral pathogens seemed to be connected with several of the most significant clusters, according to a later analysis.

The V call is TRBV15, the J call TRBJ1-2; TRBD1 might be the D (6 bases). This clonotype originated in a man younger than 35 in good health and CMV-seronegative. Specimen: PBMCs. The DNA of the CDR3 is TGTGCCACCAGCGGGGGCGGCTCTAACTATGGCTACACCTTC. Translation gives CATSGGGSNYGYTF.